This T cell receptor beta chain was recorded in a study of cytomegalovirus exposure and HLA in healthy donors (dated by TCRdb to 2016 to 2017). For the study in its entirety: According to an earlier analysis of 450 to 650 of the donors, 150 million to 200 million T cells yielded 90 million to 140 million unique TCR beta sequences and roughly 280 Gb of sequence data. Donor age, sex, ethnicity and CMV serostatus were collected together with the repertoire data. Because of strong linkage in the cohort, a few DR-DQ haplotypes were treated as single units for association and clustering. On average, around 230,000 unique TCR beta nucleotide sequences were sequenced per donor among 398 genotyped donors of the cohort, with roughly 19% of those sequences being non-productive. In the later analysis, no new phenotypic data were used to find candidate immune exposures; instead, reliance was placed on TCR beta sequences and their occurrence across donors. Class I and class II HLA loci were covered by the typing at four-digit resolution. An earlier analysis of some 600 of the donors applied high-throughput TCR beta sequencing to assess whether each TCR beta V gene segment acted as functional or pseudogenic. In a later genetic analysis, genome-wide SNP genotypes for about three fifths of the roughly 670 donors were used, and that subset was treated as a discovery cohort. Of the 350 to 400 genotyped donors, approximately 83% fell in the genetic ancestry cluster associated with self-reported Caucasian donors. To predict cytomegalovirus infection status, the study brought together high-throughput TCR immunosequencing, statistical association of individual TCRs with disease status, and machine learning. An early release that covered 500 to 800 HLA-typed donors contained approximately 320 gigabases of sequencing data and tens of millions of unique TCR sequences. Along with the 666-subject first cohort, a separate validation cohort of around 110 different subjects was used. All discovery cohort repertoires had been generated using a single sequencing platform. The study used immunosequencing to profile the T cell repertoires of 670 or so subjects and linked those repertoires to cytomegalovirus serostatus. The study aimed to test whether signatures of past pathogen exposure could be identified by cataloging public T cell receptors. In a later analysis, previously published TCR beta repertoires from 550 to 700 donors were re-analyzed and high-resolution HLA genotyping was added so that TCR occurrence patterns could be studied. Typing coverage differed by locus: A, B, C, DRB1 and DQB1 were typed in roughly 629-630 donors, DQA1 in 500 to 550, DPA1 in approximately 610, and DPB1 in 450 to 480.

Libraries were constructed by the immunoSEQ multiplex PCR assay. For the multiplex PCR, a mixture combining 60 forward primers for TCR Vbeta segments and 13 reverse primers for TCR Jbeta segments was used. The CDR3 region of rearranged TCR beta genes was amplified from genomic DNA by a multiplex PCR assay. Amplified TCR beta libraries were sequenced as 87-base-pair reads on the Illumina HiSeq System. The original methods were these. In a later analysis, some 80 million unique TCR beta chains were counted across the 666 repertoires, and roughly 10 million of these chains were shared by at least two donors. Raw reads were error-corrected and collapsed into unique sequences by a nearest-neighbor algorithm in which closely related sequences were merged to remove PCR and sequencing errors. CDR3 sequences were aligned to IMGT reference sequences to assign V, D and J gene segments. For a sequence to be retained, at least a six-nucleotide match to both a V gene segment and a J gene segment was required. A rearrangement counted as productive if the CDR3 had no stop codons and remained in frame with V and J, and every other rearrangement counted as non-productive. CDR3 was defined by IMGT convention, running from the second conserved V-encoded cysteine to the conserved J-encoded phenylalanine. The earlier analysis of about 610 of the donors excluded sequences that lacked an unambiguous match to a single V gene segment. An earlier analysis of approximately 590 of the donors classified V segments as functional when productive rearrangements were above 56.7% and as segregating when the standard deviation between donors was above 5%. To diagnose cytomegalovirus status from the catalog of TCR beta chain sequences, a statistical classification framework was built. In a later analysis, V and J genes were assigned by comparing TCR nucleotide sequences against IMGT/GENE-DB human TR gene sequences. In a later analysis, CDR3 sequences and most-parsimonious VDJ recombination scenarios were assigned using the TCRdist pipeline. A later analysis defined each TCR beta chain by its CDR3 amino acid sequence plus V-gene family, and excluded reads lacking a unique V-gene family. A later analysis removed several hundred highly shared, low-generation-probability nucleotide sequences to deal with suspected cross-contamination and a sequencing artifact. A later analysis calculated a clonal expansion index for each public chain from normalized within-repertoire ranks of inferred template counts. In a later analysis, generation probabilities were computed using a VDJ recombination model fitted to out-of-frame rearrangements, and the results were checked against IGoR. In a later analysis, hypergeometric tests were used to score TCR-TCR, TCR-HLA and TCR-CMV co-occurrence, with a repertoire-size bias correction applied to TCR pairs. A later analysis estimated false discovery rates by permuting HLA or CMV assignments 20 times. A later analysis grouped co-occurring TCRs with DBSCAN, adding TCRdist sequence similarity when clustering within HLA-allele-positive subsets. Repertoires with fewer than 30,000 or more than 120,000 public chains were left out of co-occurrence clustering, as were several repertoires with anomalous nucleotide sharing. In its TCRdb copy, this immuneACCESS table keeps in-frame sequences only and misses some clones. Where compared with another copy, unresolved V genes explain less than half of these, and the others have no known cause. V and J calls and clone size follow that table, whereas D and trimming were derived from the DNA. The table of this sample itemizes around 130,000 clones. The leading ten clones occupy approximately 1.9% of the sample.

With regard to this clone: The antigen it binds to is not known.

General conclusions and limits of the study: Cytomegalovirus status was reported to be diagnosed by the classifier with high specificity and sensitivity in both the original and validation cohorts. In the study, around 160 TCR beta chains were listed as associated with cytomegalovirus. According to a later analysis, parvovirus B19, influenza, CMV and Epstein-Barr virus appeared linked to several top co-occurrence clusters. Strong co-occurrence of HLA alleles, especially DR and DQ, made assigning TCR associations to individual alleles difficult. In a later analysis, some 17,000 TCR beta sequences were associated with specific HLA alleles at a false discovery rate of 0.05. Most TCR sequences were seen in very few donors, while some public TCRs were found in many individuals. Most CMV-associated TCR beta chains appeared to be HLA-restricted in a later analysis, and the HLA associations seemed to be driven largely by CMV exposure. A cluster of highly shared sequence variants was judged likely to represent a technical artifact of the sequencing pipeline. In vitro tests confirmed that three of the cytomegalovirus-associated TCR beta chains recognize cytomegalovirus antigens. Roughly uniform sequencing depth across donors was assumed in presence/absence analyses, although this assumption may not hold. In a later analysis, TCR association rates were found to vary across HLA loci, with the most associated TCRs seen for DRB1 alleles and the fewest for HLA-C alleles. Linkage disequilibrium might explain the correlated functional status among segregating V segments, but an unknown experimental factor could not be ruled out. A further reported finding was that TCR beta sequences accurately predicted the HLA-A and HLA-B alleles for most subjects in the first cohort. Because HLA typing was unavailable for some donors at each locus, only the typed subset was used in association tests. For the cohort, immune exposure information was limited to CMV serostatus. This cohort had only TCR beta chains sequenced, and the lack of alpha or paired-chain data limited which features could be detected. V-gene and J-gene trimming of TCR beta chains was associated with a missense DCLRE1C variant in a later genetic analysis, and the association was replicated in an independent cohort. The authors suggested that the approach could potentially be generalized to other disease states and immunological phenotypes. In an earlier analysis of several hundred of the donors, most TCR beta V segments were observed in productive rearrangements about 87% or about 30% of the time, broadly matching IMGT annotations. Compared with the roughly 700-donor mean, donors in an Asian-associated ancestry cluster had fewer N-insertions in productive TCRs, according to a later genetic analysis. Because counts were too low, roughly 18 rarely observed V segments, including chromosome 9 orphons, were left out of the earlier analysis of roughly 600 of the donors. A later analysis found that HLA-associated TCR beta chains were more clonally expanded and had lower generation probabilities than equally common non-associated chains.

The cohort comprised some 680 healthy bone marrow donors. All cohort members were sampled while nominally healthy, although unrecorded immune exposures were likely present. The donor tested CMV seronegative and was one of the 352 seronegative cohort members. Every donor gave a peripheral blood sample, and the peripheral blood mononuclear cells from that sample were used for TCR beta sequencing. The Qiagen DNeasy Blood Extraction Kit was used to extract genomic DNA from the blood cell samples. Sequenced material: PBMCs. The receptor comes from a woman aged 55-70 years in good health and CMV-seronegative.

The DNA reads TGTGCCAGCAGTTTAGTTCACTACGAGCAGTACTTC. It translates as CASSLVHYEQYF. The rearranged segments are TRBV28 and TRBJ2-7; the D gene cannot be resolved reliably. Reading from cysteine to phenylalanine, the CDR3 counts 12 amino acids. Just the 36-base CDR3 DNA is kept, in frame starting at base 1. According to the germline V gene, CDR1 reads MDHEN and CDR2 reads SYDVKM. Deletion took 2 bases off V and 3 bases off J, with a span of 5 bases between the germline ends. The reference TRBV28 and TRBJ2-7 proteins fill in what lies around the CDR3, so the full variable domain reads DVKVTQSSRYLVKRTGEKVFLECVQDMDHENMFWYRQDPGLGLRLIYFSYDVKMKEKGDIPEGYSVSREKKERFSLILESASTNQTSMYLCASSLVHYEQYFGPGTRLTVT.